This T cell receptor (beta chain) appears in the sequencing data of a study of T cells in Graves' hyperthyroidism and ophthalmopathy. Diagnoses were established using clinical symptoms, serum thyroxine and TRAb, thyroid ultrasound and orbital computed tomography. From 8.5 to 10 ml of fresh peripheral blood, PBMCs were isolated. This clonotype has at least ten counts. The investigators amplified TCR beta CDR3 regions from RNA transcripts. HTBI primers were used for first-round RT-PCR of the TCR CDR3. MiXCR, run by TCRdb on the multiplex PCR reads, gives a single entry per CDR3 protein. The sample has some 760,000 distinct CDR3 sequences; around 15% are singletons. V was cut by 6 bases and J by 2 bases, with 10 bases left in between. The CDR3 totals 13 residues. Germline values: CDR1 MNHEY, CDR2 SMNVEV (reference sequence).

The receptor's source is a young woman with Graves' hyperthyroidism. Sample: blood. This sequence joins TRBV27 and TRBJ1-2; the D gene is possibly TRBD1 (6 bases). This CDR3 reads CASRRGGNYGYTF. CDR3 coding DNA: TGTGCCAGCAGGAGGGGGGGGAACTATGGCTACACCTTC.